The clone carrying this T cell receptor (beta chain) has only a few counts. Its specificity is unknown. The study ran its PCR with 60 Vbeta and 13 Jbeta primers. Sequencing was performed with immunoSEQ multiplex PCR; in TCRdb, only in-frame clones are kept and a portion is missing. In the table there are 150,000 to 200,000 clones, nearly 80% of which are singletons. The sample is drawn from a study of cytomegalovirus exposure and HLA in healthy donors. Study-level information: An earlier analysis found fewer than 140 million unique TCR beta sequences from roughly 170 million T cells. Findings of the study overall: CMV antigen specificity was confirmed in vitro for three CMV-associated chains.

The V end lost 3 bases, the J end lost 8 bases, and 7 bases lay between the germline ends. The CDR3 spans 12 residues. The germline gives CDR1 PRHDT, CDR2 FYEKMQ (reference sequence). Sequenced: PBMCs. The chain couples TRBV13 to TRBJ2-2, with D possibly TRBD1 on 6 matching bases. The sequence derives from a middle-aged woman in good health and CMV-seronegative. DNA of the CDR3: TGTGCCAGCAGCTTCAGGGGAGGGGAGCTGTTTTTT. This codes for CASSFRGGELFF.